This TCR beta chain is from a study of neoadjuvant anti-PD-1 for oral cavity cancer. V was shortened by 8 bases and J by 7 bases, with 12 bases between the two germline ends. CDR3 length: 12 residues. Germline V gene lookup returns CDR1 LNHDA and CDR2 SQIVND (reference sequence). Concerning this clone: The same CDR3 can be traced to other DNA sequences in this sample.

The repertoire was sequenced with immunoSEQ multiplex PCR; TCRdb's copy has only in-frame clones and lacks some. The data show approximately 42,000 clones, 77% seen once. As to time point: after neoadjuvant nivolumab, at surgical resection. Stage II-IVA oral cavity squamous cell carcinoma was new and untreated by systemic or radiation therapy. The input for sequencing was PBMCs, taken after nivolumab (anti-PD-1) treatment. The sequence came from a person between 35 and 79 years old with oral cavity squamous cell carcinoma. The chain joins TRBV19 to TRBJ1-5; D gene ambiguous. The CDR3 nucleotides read TGTGCCAGTTCTGGAGTAGGGCAGCCCCAGCATTTT. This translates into CASSGVGQPQHF.